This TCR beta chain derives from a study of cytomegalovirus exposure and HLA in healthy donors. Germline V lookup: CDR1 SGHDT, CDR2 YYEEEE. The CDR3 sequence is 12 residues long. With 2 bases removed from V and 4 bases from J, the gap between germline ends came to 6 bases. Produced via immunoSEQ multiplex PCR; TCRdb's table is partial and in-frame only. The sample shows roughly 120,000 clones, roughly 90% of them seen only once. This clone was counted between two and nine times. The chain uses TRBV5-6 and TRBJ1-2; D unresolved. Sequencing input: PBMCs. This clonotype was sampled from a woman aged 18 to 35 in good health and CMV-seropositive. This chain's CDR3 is CASSFPSYGYTF. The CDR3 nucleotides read TGTGCCAGCAGCTTTCCTAGCTATGGCTACACCTTC.